This T cell receptor (beta chain) was identified in a study of T-cell reconstitution after alpha-beta-depleted transplantation in children. Deletions cut 3 bases from V and 5 bases from J, with 13 bases between. From germline, CDR1 is MDHEN and CDR2 SYDVKM. The CDR3 is 14 residues long. Preparation of the TCRbeta library used unique molecular identifiers. One entry per CDR3 protein, called by TCRdb with MiXCR from the PCR reads. The sample has over 90,000 distinct CDR3 sequences, around 6% seen once. At least ten counts were recorded for this clonotype. The sample in question was PBMCs, mostly from graft donor cells, obtained 60 days after TCRalphabeta/CD19-depleted stem cell transplant. V and J are TRBV28 and TRBJ1-1; tentatively, D is TRBD1 (5 bases). This clonotype originated in a female patient aged 2-9 years who had a stem cell transplant for Fanconi anemia, so the T cells may come from the graft donor. The CDR3 sequence is CASSLAGEGTEAFF. CDR3 nucleotide sequence: TGTGCCAGCAGTTTGGCGGGGGAAGGTACTGAAGCTTTCTTT.